A single sample gave rise to the 10 T cell receptor beta chains below, sequenced in a study of blood T cell repertoires in COVID-19. Assay used: immunoSEQ multiplex PCR; TCRdb lists only in-frame clones, some missing. This table holds some 700,000 clones, just under 90% found once. Sequencing input: peripheral blood. All receptors derive from a woman under 30 with acute or convalescent COVID-19.

The rearrangement uses TRBV5-1 and TRBJ2-2, with TRBD2 as a possible D gene (5 bases). This CDR3 has 15 amino acids. Germline V lookup: CDR1 SGHRS, CDR2 YFSETQ. Between the trimmed V and J ends, which lost 2 bases and 3 bases, there was a span of 11 bases. The CDR3 nucleotides read TGCGCCAGCAGCTTCCCGGGATCGGACACCGGGGAGCTGTTTTTT. This codes for CASSFPGSDTGELFF.

The chain's CDR3 is CASSQAGGAGNTIYF. The DNA for the CDR3 is TGTGCCAGCAGTCAGGCGGGGGGAGCTGGAAACACCATATATTTT. This chain connects TRBV6-5 to TRBJ1-3; possible D gene TRBD1, 5 bases. From germline, CDR1 is MNHEY and CDR2 SVGAGI. Trimming shortened V by 5 bases and J by 2 bases, and 13 bases separated the two germline ends. CDR3 length equals 15 residues.

On this clone: This likely comes from a read error, as the CDR3 has no conserved phenylalanine or tryptophan at its end. It is unclear where the CDR3 begins or ends on the DNA, so no DNA is shown, and the CDR3 is as TCRdb lists it. This rearrangement joins TRBV5-6 to TRBJ2-3; TRBD2, the table's D call, lacks a check against the DNA. The CDR3 spans 14 residues, counting both ends. The germline V gene encodes CDR1 SGHDT and CDR2 YYEEEE. The CDR3 sequence: CASSSFPFLTAIEE.

Only one count was recorded for this clone. The chain couples TRBV12-5 to TRBJ2-3, with TRBD2 as a possible D gene (6 bases). Germline V gives CDR1 LGHNT, CDR2 FRNRAP. CDR3 size: 13 residues. V was shortened by 3 bases and J by 3 bases, with 7 bases between the two germline ends. This CDR3 reads CASGFGGTDTQYF. CDR3 DNA sequence: TGTGCTAGTGGTTTTGGAGGGACAGATACGCAGTATTTT.

The CDR3: CASSLDRRTYEQYF. CDR3 nucleotides: TGTGCCAGCAGCTTAGATCGCAGAACCTACGAGCAGTACTTC. V and J are TRBV7-2 and TRBJ2-7; D is undetermined. Per germline, CDR1 SGHTA and CDR2 FQGNSA. The CDR3 runs 14 residues. V lost 1 base to trimming and J lost 2 bases, with 9 bases between them. Looking up the rest from reference TRBV7-2 and TRBJ2-7 gives the full variable domain: GAGVSQSPSNKVTEKGKDVELRCDPISGHTALYWYRQSLGQGLEFLIYFQGNSAPDKSGLPSDRFSAERTGGSVSTLTIQRTQQEDSAVYLCASSLDRRTYEQYFGPGTRLTVT.

The chain carries TRBV6-5 and TRBJ1-2, with 10 bases identical to TRBD1. V shed 6 bases, J shed 3 bases, and the junction held 7 bases outside the gene matches. The CDR3 is 15 amino acids. Looked up from germline, CDR1 is MNHEY and CDR2 is SVGAGI. In DNA, the CDR3 is TGTGCCAGCAGGTCCACCGGGACAGGGGACTATGGCTACACCTTC. It specifies CASRSTGTGDYGYTF.

The V and J genes are TRBV5-6 and TRBJ1-6, with D unresolved. There are 14 residues in the CDR3. Germline-derived CDR1 and CDR2 are SGHDT and YYEEEE. Trimming cost V 0 bases and J 10 bases, with 11 bases left between them. Written as DNA, the CDR3 is TGTGCCAGCAGCTTGGTAACGGAGTTCTCACCCCTCCACTTT. Protein: CASSLVTEFSPLHF.

The rearrangement uses TRBV7-2 and TRBJ2-4; D is possibly TRBD1 (5 bases). The V gene's germline CDR1 is SGHTA and CDR2 FQGNSA. V was cut by 1 base and J by 8 bases, with 12 bases left in between. This CDR3 region has 14 residues. CDR3 coding DNA: TGTGCCAGCAGCTTAGGCCAGGGTCATGACATTCAGTACTTC. It encodes CASSLGQGHDIQYF.

This clone has more than one count but fewer than ten. The rearrangement joins TRBV6-2 or TRBV6-3 to TRBJ2-3; 8 nucleotides align to TRBD1. CDR3 length equals 14 residues. Germline values: CDR1 MNHEY, CDR2 SVGEGT. The V and J ends lost 5 bases and 4 bases, in that order; junction bases with no gene match: 5. The CDR3 is CASSGQGEADTQYF. The CDR3 DNA sequence: TGTGCCAGCAGTGGACAGGGAGAAGCAGATACGCAGTATTTT.

The chain carries TRBV7-8 and TRBJ2-7, with D possibly being TRBD1 (5 bases). In germline, CDR1 is SGHVS, CDR2 FQNEAQ. V lost 6 bases, J lost 2 bases, and 11 bases lay in between. This CDR3 comprises 13 residues. As DNA, the CDR3 is TGTGCCAGCAGACCCGACAGAACCTACGAGCAGTACTTC. It is translated as CASRPDRTYEQYF.